One sample yielded the 29 T cell receptor beta chains listed below, sequenced in a study of blood T cell repertoires in COVID-19. TCRdb keeps only in-frame clones here, not all; method: immunoSEQ multiplex PCR. The sample consists of some 240,000 clones, 84% of them appearing once. Material: peripheral blood. Every receptor here comes from a woman aged 35 to 49 who had recovered from COVID-19.

The chain joins TRBV7-9 to TRBJ2-1; possible D gene TRBD1, 5 bases. The V gene lost 2 bases and the J gene lost 3 bases, with 8 bases spanning the gap. CDR3 size: 14 residues. The germline V gene encodes CDR1 SEHNR and CDR2 FQNEAQ (reference sequence). The CDR3 DNA reads TGTGCCAGCAGCTTATTTCAGGGCTACAATGAGCAGTTCTTC. As protein: CASSLFQGYNEQFF.

Points on this clone: This same CDR3 is encoded by further DNA sequences in the sample. The chain is built from TRBV5-1 and TRBJ1-2; D uncertain. The germline V gene has CDR1 SGHRS and CDR2 YFSETQ. Trimming pared 7 bases from V and 0 bases from J, leaving 4 bases between. CDR3 length equals 11 residues. CDR3: CASRANYGYTF. In nucleotides, the CDR3 is TGCGCCAGCCGGGCTAACTATGGCTACACCTTC. The variable domain in full, completed from reference TRBV5-1 and TRBJ1-2, reads KAGVTQTPRYLIKTRGQQVTLSCSPISGHRSVSWYQQTPGQGLQFLFEYFSETQRNKGNFPGRFSGRQFSNSRSEMNVSTLELGDSALYLCASRANYGYTFGSGTRLTVV.

The gene calls are TRBV29-1 and TRBJ1-2; D perhaps matches TRBD1 (5 bases). The germline CDR1 and CDR2 sequences are SQVTM and ANQGSEA. The CDR3 covers 13 residues. V lost 0 bases, J lost 2 bases, and 7 bases lay in between. For the CDR3, the DNA is TGCAGCGTTGAAGATCAGGGAAACTATGGCTACACCTTC. It encodes CSVEDQGNYGYTF.

The V gene is TRBV3-1 (or the pseudogene TRBV3-2), the J gene TRBJ1-2; 10 bases agree with TRBD1. The CDR3 has 14 amino acids. Germline V gene lookup returns CDR1 LGHDT and CDR2 YNNKEL (reference sequence). The junction had 2 bases not matched to a gene; V was cut back by 5 bases and J by 2 bases. The CDR3 nucleotides read TGTGCCAGCAGCAGGGGACAGGGGAACTATGGCTACACCTTC. It is translated as CASSRGQGNYGYTF.

This clone was counted a single time. The J gene is TRBJ2-2, the V gene TRBV19; possible D gene TRBD1, 5 bases. Germline loops: CDR1 LNHDA, CDR2 SQIVND (reference sequence). Trimming removed 5 bases at V and 1 base at J, with 8 bases between. CDR3 length: 14 amino acids. In DNA, the CDR3 is TGTGCCAGTAGTCCCCAGGGGAACACCGGGGAGCTGTTTTTT. Residues: CASSPQGNTGELFF.

The CDR3 spells CASSRSESNTEAFF. The CDR3 DNA follows: TGTGCCAGCAGCCGGTCAGAATCGAACACTGAAGCTTTCTTT. The rearrangement uses TRBV3-1 (or the pseudogene TRBV3-2) and TRBJ1-1, with D unclear. Germline V CDR1 and CDR2: LGHDT, YNNKEL (reference sequence). V shed 4 bases and J shed 1 base, with 10 bases lying between them. This CDR3 region has 14 residues.

V usage is TRBV10-1 and J usage is TRBJ1-1; TRBD1 matches 7 bases. Per the germline V gene, CDR1 is WNHNN and CDR2 is SYGVQD (reference sequence). V gave up 4 bases and J gave up 1 base; unmatched junction bases: 0. This CDR3 is 13 amino acids long. The CDR3 coding sequence is TGCGCCAGCAGTGGACAGGGGAACACTGAAGCTTTCTTT. The encoded protein is CASSGQGNTEAFF.

The chain links TRBV7-2 to TRBJ1-2, with D hard to call. Germline values: CDR1 SGHTA, CDR2 FQGNSA. CDR3 length: 16 amino acids. V dropped 2 bases and J dropped 1 base, with 14 bases sitting between them. Here the CDR3 DNA reads TGTGCCAGCAGCTTATACTCCCAGGAATATAACTATGGCTACACCTTC. Protein product: CASSLYSQEYNYGYTF.

The V call is TRBV29-1, the J call TRBJ2-5; 7 bases align to TRBD2. Trimming removed 5 bases from V and 4 bases from J; junction bases left unmatched: 10. The V gene's germline CDR1 is SQVTM and CDR2 ANQGSEA. The length of the CDR3 is 14 residues. CDR3 nucleotide sequence: TGCAGCGTTCTGGGTTGGGGGGGAGTAGAGACCCAGTACTTC. Protein: CSVLGWGGVETQYF.

This clone was observed once. J is TRBJ1-2 and V is TRBV6-2 or TRBV6-3; D gene ambiguous. Germline CDR1 MNHEY, CDR2 SVGEGT. This CDR3 contains 14 residues. V was shortened by 2 bases and J by 7 bases, with 14 bases between the two germline ends. CDR3 region: CASSYGGSKTGYTF. The DNA for the CDR3 is TGTGCCAGCAGTTACGGAGGGTCCAAAACTGGCTACACCTTC.

CDR3 in DNA: TGTGCCAGCAGCAGCAGGGCTAGCGGGGACACAGATACGCAGTATTTT. It encodes CASSSRASGDTDTQYF. The chain links TRBV5-8 to TRBJ2-3, with 9 bases aligning to TRBD2. From germline, CDR1 is SGHTS and CDR2 YDEGEE. The CDR3 is 16 amino acids. J gave up 2 bases and V 4 bases, and 8 bases lay outside the gene matches.

The chain links TRBV10-1 to TRBJ2-7, with 10 bases matching TRBD2. The CDR3 consists of 15 residues. Germline-derived CDR1 and CDR2 are WNHNN and SYGVQD (reference sequence). V was pared by 5 bases and J by 5 bases, with 9 bases of the junction left unmatched. For the CDR3, the DNA is TGCGCCAGCAGTCTAGCGGGGGTCGTCAGCCACGAGCAGTACTTC. Its translation is CASSLAGVVSHEQYF.

The chain is built from TRBV15 and TRBJ1-6; 7 bases are shared with TRBD1. In germline, CDR1 is LNHNV, CDR2 YYDKDF (reference sequence). The CDR3 loop spans 15 amino acids. V was pared by 6 bases and J by 6 bases, with 8 bases of the junction left unmatched. This CDR3 is CATSRTGNTNSPLHF. CDR3 nucleotide sequence: TGTGCCACCAGTAGGACAGGAAATACTAATTCACCCCTCCACTTT.

The chain links TRBV5-4 to TRBJ2-5, with a weak D call TRBD1 (5 bases). The germline V gene encodes CDR1 SGHNT and CDR2 YYREEE (reference sequence). The CDR3 contains 15 residues. Deletions cut 0 bases from V and 4 bases from J, with 13 bases between. CDR3 sequence: CASSLAAERGETQYF. CDR3 sequence (DNA): TGTGCCAGCAGCTTGGCTGCGGAAAGGGGAGAGACCCAGTACTTC.

The genes are TRBV10-3 and TRBJ2-1; 8 bases match TRBD1. CDR3 length: 18 residues. Germline CDR1 reads ENHRY; CDR2 reads SYGVKD. Germline trimming cut 0 bases from V and 8 bases from J; bases unmatched to any gene: 15. CDR3 bases: TGTGCCATCAGTGAGTCGATGGGCCTGAAGGACAGGGTGGATGAGCAGTTCTTC. Its protein is CAISESMGLKDRVDEQFF.

This chain joins TRBV19 and TRBJ1-3, with D perhaps TRBD1 (5 bases). Germline V gives CDR1 LNHDA, CDR2 SQIVND (reference sequence). The CDR3 sequence is 15 residues long. Trimming cost V 1 base and J 3 bases, with 10 bases left between them. The CDR3 DNA follows: TGTGCCAGTAGTATAGCAGCAGGGTATGGAAACACCATATATTTT. Its protein product is CASSIAAGYGNTIYF.

V and J are TRBV30 and TRBJ1-1; D remains unclear. Germline values: CDR1 GTSNPN, CDR2 SVGIG (reference sequence). This CDR3 has 15 amino acids. Trimming cost V 2 bases and J 1 base, with 14 bases left between them. The CDR3 reads CAWSLNWEANTEAFF. Written as DNA, the CDR3 is TGTGCCTGGAGTCTAAACTGGGAGGCGAACACTGAAGCTTTCTTT.

This clone was picked up one time. The genes are TRBV5-4 and TRBJ2-4, with 8 bases that match TRBD2. After removal of 0 bases from V and 7 bases from J, the junction contained 12 bases not matched to a gene. Per germline, CDR1 SGHNT and CDR2 YYREEE (reference sequence). The CDR3 totals 17 residues. CDR3 DNA: TGTGCCAGCAGCTTGGTTGGTAGCGGGGAAGTTAGCAACATTCAGTACTTC. Its translation: CASSLVGSGEVSNIQYF.

The chain recombines TRBV6-4 with TRBJ2-7, with 8 bases lining up with TRBD1. J lost 0 bases, V lost 3 bases, and 4 bases had no gene match. The germline CDR1 and CDR2 sequences are MRHNA and SNTAGT. The CDR3 consists of 15 residues. CDR3 nucleotides: TGTGCCAGCAGTGAAGGGACAGGAGACTCCTACGAGCAGTACTTC. Residues: CASSEGTGDSYEQYF.

The chain couples TRBV5-5 to TRBJ2-7; no reliable D call. The CDR3 totals 14 residues. Germline V gene data show CDR1 as SGHKS and CDR2 as YYEKEE (reference sequence). Trimming pared 3 bases from V and 0 bases from J, leaving 10 bases between. The CDR3 DNA sequence: TGTGCCAGCAGCTCAGACTGGAACTCCTACGAGCAGTACTTC. This encodes CASSSDWNSYEQYF.

The chain couples TRBV7-2 to TRBJ2-7; D might be TRBD2 (5 bases). The CDR3 length is 16 residues. Germline CDR1 is SGHTA and CDR2 is FQGNSA. V lost 5 bases, J lost 2 bases, and 19 bases lay in between. This CDR3 reads CASSPAGGGNPYEQYF. The DNA of the CDR3 is TGTGCCAGCAGCCCGGCGGGTGGTGGTAATCCCTACGAGCAGTACTTC.

The chain links TRBV28 to TRBJ1-5, with D perhaps TRBD1 (5 bases). This CDR3 comprises 13 residues. CDR1 and CDR2 (germline): MDHEN, SYDVKM. V was shortened by 6 bases and J by 0 bases, with 6 bases between the two germline ends. The CDR3 DNA reads TGTGCCAGCAGACAGGTTAGCAATCAGCCCCAGCATTTT. The encoded protein is CASRQVSNQPQHF.

The CDR3 DNA reads as TGTGCCAGCAGCCCCCGGGAGGGGGCGGGCTACACCTTC. Translation gives CASSPREGAGYTF. This chain connects TRBV7-9 to TRBJ1-2; 7 positions agree with TRBD1. J gave up 8 bases and V 5 bases, and 8 bases lay outside the gene matches. The CDR3 consists of 13 residues. In germline, CDR1 is SEHNR, CDR2 FQNEAQ (reference sequence).

This chain joins TRBV13 and TRBJ2-3; D unclear. The ends were cut back, 3 bases at V and 0 bases at J, with 4 bases in the middle. The germline CDR1 and CDR2 sequences are PRHDT and FYEKMQ (reference sequence). The CDR3 runs 13 residues. For the CDR3, the DNA is TGTGCCAGCAGCTTGCGAAGCACAGATACGCAGTATTTT. It translates to CASSLRSTDTQYF.

This chain links TRBV15 with TRBJ1-2; TRBD1 might be the D (5 bases). This CDR3 region has 12 residues. Trimming shortened V by 2 bases and J by 8 bases, and 9 bases separated the two germline ends. Germline CDR1 and CDR2: LNHNV and YYDKDF (reference sequence). The CDR3 sequence: CATSRSGHGYTF. In nucleotides, the CDR3 is TGTGCCACCAGCAGATCAGGGCACGGCTACACCTTC.

The V call is TRBV15, the J call TRBJ1-3, with 8 bases that match TRBD1. Germline V gene lookup returns CDR1 LNHNV and CDR2 YYDKDF (reference sequence). Unmatched junction bases numbered 7, after V lost 2 bases and J lost 7 bases. There are 15 residues in the CDR3. The CDR3 nucleotides are TGTGCCACCAGCAGACACAGGACAGGGCCGAACACCATATATTTT. Amino acids: CATSRHRTGPNTIYF.

The V and J genes are TRBV5-1 and TRBJ2-5; D possibly corresponds to TRBD1 (5 bases). V was pared by 0 bases and J by 5 bases, with 5 bases between. The CDR3 totals 12 residues. Germline CDR1 reads SGHRS; CDR2 reads YFSETQ. In DNA form, the CDR3 reads TGCGCCAGCAGCTTGGAGGGGGAGACCCAGTACTTC. Amino acids: CASSLEGETQYF.

This rearrangement joins TRBV29-1 to TRBJ1-5, with D perhaps TRBD1 (5 bases). The CDR3 length is 15 residues. Per germline, CDR1 SQVTM and CDR2 ANQGSEA. Trimming removed 3 bases from V and 5 bases from J, with 17 bases in between. In nucleotides, the CDR3 is TGCAGCGTTGACCCCGAAGGGACTAGTGATCAGCCCCAGCATTTT. Protein sequence: CSVDPEGTSDQPQHF.

The chain links TRBV2 to TRBJ1-1; a possible D gene is TRBD1 (6 bases). Trimming removed 7 bases from V and 4 bases from J, with 13 bases in between. The CDR3 sequence is 13 residues long. Germline CDR1 SNHLY, CDR2 FYNNEI. The CDR3 loop reads CASTGTQGTEAFF. The DNA for the CDR3 is TGTGCCAGCACGGGAACACAGGGCACTGAAGCTTTCTTT.